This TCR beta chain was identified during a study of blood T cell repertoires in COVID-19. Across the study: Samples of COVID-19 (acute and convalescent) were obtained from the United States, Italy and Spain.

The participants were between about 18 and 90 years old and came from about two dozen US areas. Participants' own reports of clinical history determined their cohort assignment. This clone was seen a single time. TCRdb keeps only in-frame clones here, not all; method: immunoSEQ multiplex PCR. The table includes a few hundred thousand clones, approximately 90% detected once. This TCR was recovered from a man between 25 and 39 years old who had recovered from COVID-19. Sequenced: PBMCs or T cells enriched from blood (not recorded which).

The CDR3 DNA reads TGTGCCAGCAGCTTAGCGGGACTAGCGAACAATGAGCAGTTCTTC. Its protein product is CASSLAGLANNEQFF. V usage is TRBV11-2 and J usage is TRBJ2-1; 10 positions agree with TRBD2. The CDR3 extends over 15 amino acids. The germline CDR1 and CDR2 sequences are SGHAT and FQNNGV. The V segment lost 1 base and the J segment 5 bases; nucleotides outside the gene matches: 2.